The rows below give T cell receptor beta chains drawn from one sample of a study of Graves' ophthalmopathy and Graves' hyperthyroidism. From the multiplex PCR reads, TCRdb called clonotypes with MiXCR, one entry per CDR3 protein. The sample includes about 740,000 distinct CDR3 sequences, 35% to 50% of them seen just once. The sequenced sample consisted of peripheral blood. The source of these receptors is an adult man with Graves' ophthalmopathy. CDR3s include the opening cysteine and the closing phenylalanine or tryptophan. Fields, in order: J gene, CDR3 length, V gene, CDR3 protein.

J: TRBJ2-2
length: 12
V: TRBV7-9
CDR3: CASSRRIGELFF

J: TRBJ2-7
length: 18
V: TRBV5-4
CDR3: CASSFMMGERGPIYEQYF

J: TRBJ1-5
length: 16
V: TRBV24-1
CDR3: CASSLFGDRGDQPQHF

J: TRBJ2-7
length: 14
V: TRBV7-9
CDR3: CASSLPGGIDEQYF

J: TRBJ2-5
length: 16
V: TRBV7-9
CDR3: CASSQERNRVAETQYF

J: TRBJ1-2
length: 16
V: TRBV12-3/TRBV12-4
CDR3: CASSQFSGGHGYGYTF

J: TRBJ2-7
length: 13
V: TRBV3-1
CDR3: CASSQARVYEQYF

J: TRBJ2-7
length: 16
V: TRBV29-1
CDR3: CSVEVAGGSGSYEQYF

J: TRBJ1-6
length: 14
V: TRBV9
CDR3: CASSRAGVNSPLHF

J: TRBJ2-7
length: 16
V: TRBV5-1
CDR3: CASSYGQPTWEGEQYF

J: TRBJ2-7
length: 15
V: TRBV20-1
CDR3: CCAGAQIRFPYEQYF

J: TRBJ2-2
length: 15
V: TRBV2
CDR3: CASTPRGSGTGELFF

J: TRBJ1-2
length: 14
V: TRBV2
CDR3: CASNSDNFSYGYTF

J: TRBJ2-7
length: 16
V: TRBV20-1
CDR3: CSARDQGGGFNYEQYF

J: TRBJ1-6
length: 15
V: TRBV20-1
CDR3: CSASQGIVYNSPLHF

J: TRBJ1-5
length: 13
V: TRBV24-1
CDR3: CASSVERGQPQHF

J: TRBJ2-7
length: 14
V: TRBV7-9
CDR3: CASSLLAGESEQYF

J: TRBJ2-7
length: 15
V: TRBV9
CDR3: CASSPSHGGSNEQYF

J: TRBJ1-6
length: 14
V: TRBV20-1
CDR3: CSVATGGGNSPLHF

J: TRBJ2-7
length: 13
V: TRBV11-3
CDR3: CASSVGTSREQYF

J: TRBJ1-4
length: 14
V: TRBV12-3/TRBV12-4
CDR3: CASSFPGRGGKLFF

J: TRBJ1-5
length: 13
V: TRBV24-1
CDR3: CASKEVGNQPQHF

J: TRBJ2-7
length: 13
V: TRBV20-1
CDR3: CSAREGATYEQYF

J: TRBJ1-1
length: 15
V: TRBV19
CDR3: CASSTWTSGGTEAFF

J: TRBJ2-7
length: 16
V: TRBV2
CDR3: CASSYSDRGGSYEQYF